This TCR beta chain is from a study of graft-versus-host responses after intestinal transplantation. Study-level information: Following induction with anti-thymocyte globulin, all recipients were given tacrolimus and steroids for three to four years. Study conclusions and caveats: Some patients had graft-donor T cell macrochimerism. In their allografts, the ratios of graft-versus-host to host-versus-graft T cell clones were high. Early post-transplant falls in HvG clones accompanied the peak levels of circulating GvH clones. GvH clones were found in recipient marrow; some appeared first in ileum or blood.

Trimming removed 3 bases at V and 8 bases at J, with 8 bases between. The CDR3 is 12 amino acids. Germline V CDR1 and CDR2: WNHNN, SYGVQD (reference sequence). Method: immunoSEQ multiplex PCR; TCRdb's copy keeps in-frame clones and lacks some. The profile covers about 5,000 clones, with just over 70% appearing a single time and around 40% taken by the ten largest. As concerns this clone: Antigen unknown. At the DNA level, this CDR3 is encoded by other sequences in the same sample as well.

The V gene is TRBV10-1, the J gene TRBJ2-1; D assignment may be TRBD1 or TRBD2 (5 bases each). The specimen comprised PBMCs, sampled just under 330 days after intestinal transplant. The origin of this receptor is a human patient who received an intestinal transplant, so some T cells may come from the graft donor. The CDR3 bases are TGCGCCAGCAGTGATGGGGGTGATGAGCAGTTCTTC. Its translation is CASSDGGDEQFF.